A selection of T cell receptor beta chains follows, all from one sample in a study of CD4 T cells in relation to SARS-CoV-2 and coronaviruses. Method: immunoSEQ multiplex PCR; TCRdb's copy keeps in-frame clones and lacks some. The table has about 18,000 clones, 70% to 80% seen once. No antigen has been assigned to these receptors. Specimen: CD4+ T cells from PBMCs, cultured in vitro. These TCRs come from a human donor in good health. Both conserved end residues are part of each CDR3.

J gene	V gene	CDR3 protein
TRBJ1-3	TRBV7-3	CASSRDRGNTIYF
TRBJ2-7	TRBV12-3/TRBV12-4	CASSLFGYEQYF
TRBJ2-3	TRBV27	CASSFAGTSGVDTQYF
TRBJ2-1	TRBV11-1	CASGLAGTHEQFF
TRBJ2-3	TRBV14	CASSQVTAASTDTQYF
TRBJ1-4	TRBV6-5	CASSYRQGANEKLFF
TRBJ1-1	TRBV4-1	CASSQAGQGVMNTEAFF
TRBJ2-3	TRBV24-1	CATSVWQGTEDTQYF
TRBJ2-1	TRBV6-6	CASKNGGASYNEQFF
TRBJ2-6	TRBV19	CASSIYQGLGANVLTF
TRBJ2-7	TRBV28	CATLLRTDSSEQYF
TRBJ2-1	TRBV9	CASSVAAGFYNEQFF
TRBJ2-1	TRBV12-3/TRBV12-4	CASSQYNEQFF
TRBJ2-6	TRBV6-4	CASSDSDVSGANVLTF
TRBJ2-2	TRBV5-1	CASSLGGTGNTGELFF
TRBJ1-5	TRBV30	CAWSVGMSYSNQPQHF
TRBJ2-7	TRBV10-3	CATRYQWQGTHEQYF
TRBJ1-5	TRBV19	CASRPPGADYSNQPQHF
TRBJ2-7	TRBV5-1	CASSRVRGNEQYF
TRBJ1-2	TRBV18	CASRDREGYTF
TRBJ2-5	TRBV6-5	CASSYSFYRSETQYF
TRBJ1-2	TRBV18	CASSPELIRPVYGYTF
TRBJ2-1	TRBV7-8	CASSLVRASGKKGPSSYNEQFF
TRBJ2-3	TRBV20-1	CSASGTSGNTDTQYF
TRBJ2-7	TRBV2	CASSEGLLGTYEQYF
TRBJ2-3	TRBV19	CAIAGSRTDTQYF
TRBJ2-3	TRBV19	CASSVGRASTDTQYF
TRBJ2-2	TRBV12-5	CASGFAGTSGRTAGELFF
TRBJ2-7	TRBV10-3	CAISGSVRDSYEQYF
TRBJ2-1	TRBV5-4	CASSPRLVAGGPLSYNEQFF
TRBJ1-5	TRBV6-1	CASSGRTGTVNQPQHF
TRBJ2-7	TRBV6-5	CASSTRGQGTQEQYF
TRBJ2-3	TRBV5-8	CASSTRGDTQYF
TRBJ2-5	TRBV6-5	CASGFSGRETQYF
TRBJ1-1	TRBV10-3	CAIMRGEGTEAFF
TRBJ2-3	TRBV3-1/TRBV3-2	CASSQMAGGTDTQYF
TRBJ2-1	TRBV7-9	CASSSTSGKEPWEQFF
TRBJ1-5	TRBV25-1	CASSQTGENQPQHF
TRBJ2-1	TRBV2	CASRGASGIYNEQFF
TRBJ2-2	TRBV15	CATSIGWPRDTGELFF